A single T cell receptor (beta chain) is shown here with its context. This clonotype was seen only a few times. Its antigen is still unknown. One base away there is no much larger clone; base qualities are not given. This entry is derived from a study of human T cells and chemical hapten exposure (dated by TCRdb to the early 2020s). The study in broad terms: For sensitization, 2% DPC in acetone was applied to a 2 cm by 2 cm area of upper inner arm skin. Libraries were pooled for sequencing, and variation in per-sample TCR yields was attributed mainly to small differences in library volumes within the pool. In alopecia patients, the study followed how the peripheral blood TCR repertoire changed in vivo over primary and secondary sensitization to diphenylcyclopropenone (DPC), a hapten. Patch testing on the upper back used Finn chambers containing 0.01% DPC, with scoring done after 6 days according to International Contact Dermatitis Research Group standards. Patients additionally received weekly therapeutic DPC doses to the scalp throughout the approximately 22-week study period. Blood for TCR sequencing was provided by twenty-nine alopecia patients at one to four time points (pre-sensitization, 2, 6 and 24 weeks). Patient blood was sampled pre-sensitization (week 0) and at 2, 6 and about 24 weeks after DPC sensitization. The mostly female patient cohort included alopecia areata with under or over 50% scalp involvement, alopecia totalis and alopecia universalis. The investigation overall reported the following: Alopecia, a presumed autoimmune disease, was present in all patients, so the immune response of the patients might differ from that of healthy individuals. DPC sensitization did not change how many TCRs were above 1 in 1000 frequency, and no evidence was found of alterations in global repertoire structure. Significantly more large CDR3 similarity clusters were formed by expanded TCRs than by pre-sensitization or healthy control sets, consistent with antigen-driven responses. After repeated subsampling, changes were observed in the strength of the expansion versus patch-test correlation and in the threshold at which the correlation became significant. Patch test score was positively correlated with the number of PT1 expanded TCRs, with significance at thresholds 8, 16 and 32 but not at 4.

Trimming leaves V shorter by 8 bases and J shorter by 0 bases, with the junction holding 15 bases beyond the gene matches. CDR1 SNHLY and CDR2 FYNNEI were looked up in the germline V gene. From the cysteine up to the phenylalanine, the CDR3 has a length of 19 residues. The only DNA kept is the CDR3, 57 bases in frame from the first base. Per the publication, the time point label means: patch test 2, 6 weeks after DPC sensitization. This sample's treatment or condition label indicates: therapeutic diphenylcyclopropenone sensitization with weekly scalp DPC. At every patch-test visit, the blood draw took place before the patch test was put on. Patients were eligible if aged 18 to 70, diagnosed with alopecia and judged suitable for DPC therapy, and pregnant patients were excluded. Total RNA was isolated from unfractionated whole blood collected in Tempus Blood RNA tubes. Libraries were constructed by RACE. The listed sequencing device is NextSeq 500. Library preparation attached unique molecular identifiers to individual cDNA molecules for quantitative, reproducible TCR counting. For every blood RNA sample, sequencing covered both the TCR alpha and TCR beta chains. Per the authors' processing: A median of roughly 100,000 TCRs per sample was observed, with a range of about 23,224 to 690,600. V, J and CDR3 annotation of the TCR reads was carried out using the Decombinator software suite. For the PS versus PT1 abundance plots, all samples were subsampled to the same number of TCRs (28,000). Expanded TCRs were defined as absent before sensitization and observed at least eight times at the 2-week time point. TCRdb passed the public sequencing reads through fastp at Q25 and MiXCR, retaining productive beta sequences. Rows are combined by CDR3 protein, so each entry shows the most common genes and DNA. For this entry, the V and J calls and clone size follow TCRdb and not the study's own pipeline. Present in this sample are tens of thousands of distinct CDR3 sequences, 6.5% to 10% of which were seen just once. Roughly 3% of the sample goes to the ten largest clones.

The chain links TRBV2 with TRBJ2-6; TRBD1 fits 8 bases in the junction. The clonotype was recovered from a woman in her 50s with alopecia areata. Some clones in this sample may be carry-over from other donors' samples. The material sequenced was whole blood, taken in connection with sensitization to the hapten diphenylcyclopropenone (DPC). The CDR3: CASSRKEGQGYSGANVLTF. The DNA sequence follows: TGTGCCAGCTCCCGAAAGGAAGGACAGGGATACTCTGGGGCCAACGTCCTGACTTTC.